The 29 T cell receptor beta chains presented below share a single source sample, sequenced in a study of blood T cell repertoires in COVID-19 (dated by TCRdb to about 2020). To prepare the library, the immunoSEQ multiplex PCR assay was applied. TCRdb took this table from immuneACCESS and kept in-frame rearrangements with V and J called. Such tables lack part of the clones; where checked against another copy, unresolved V genes explain under half of the gap, and the rest is unexplained. Counted in this sample were 50,000 to 70,000 clones; 87% of them appeared once. The top ten constitute approximately 6.9% of the sample. The sample consisted of peripheral blood. Receptors originate from a man between 60 and 70 years old with active or convalescent COVID-19.

The chain employs TRBV9 and TRBJ2-7, with a tentative D call TRBD1 (5 bases). CDR3 size: 13 residues. V was shortened by 2 bases and J by 3 bases, with 9 bases between the two germline ends. CDR1 SGDLS and CDR2 YYNGEE come from the germline V gene. This chain's CDR3 is CASSVHDSYEQYF. DNA for the CDR3: TGTGCCAGCAGCGTTCACGACAGCTACGAGCAGTACTTC.

The V and J genes are TRBV18 and TRBJ2-7; TRBD2 matches at 8 bases. Germline V gene data show CDR1 as KGHSH and CDR2 as LQKENI. This CDR3 comprises 15 residues. Unmatched junction bases numbered 8, after V lost 3 bases and J lost 4 bases. Here the CDR3 DNA reads TGTGCCAGCTCACCCGTGGCGGGAGGCAATTACGAGCAGTACTTC. Its protein is CASSPVAGGNYEQYF.

V gene TRBV7-2 combines with J gene TRBJ2-2; 9 nucleotides line up with TRBD2. This CDR3 has 16 residues. Trimming at V came to 1 base and at J to 3 bases, leaving 3 bases not matched to a gene. Germline values: CDR1 SGHTA, CDR2 FQGNSA. The CDR3 here is CASSLGAGGHTGELFF. The CDR3 nucleotides read TGTGCCAGCAGCTTAGGAGCGGGGGGACACACCGGGGAGCTGTTTTTT. Full variable domain (outside the CDR3, taken from reference TRBV7-2 and TRBJ2-2): GAGVSQSPSNKVTEKGKDVELRCDPISGHTALYWYRQSLGQGLEFLIYFQGNSAPDKSGLPSDRFSAERTGGSVSTLTIQRTQQEDSAVYLCASSLGAGGHTGELFFGEGSRLTVL.

V and J are TRBV5-1 and TRBJ2-1; no definite D call. V gave up 0 bases and J gave up 9 bases, with 4 bases separating them. The germline V gene encodes CDR1 SGHRS and CDR2 YFSETQ. CDR3 length: 11 amino acids. The CDR3 protein is CASSLVSEQFF. DNA of the CDR3: TGCGCCAGCAGCTTGGTTAGTGAGCAGTTCTTC.

The CDR3 sequence is CASSYGGSRVKTGELFF. In DNA, the CDR3 is TGTGCCAGCAGTTACGGCGGGAGCAGGGTAAAAACCGGGGAGCTGTTTTTT. The chain couples TRBV6-2 or TRBV6-3 to TRBJ2-2; TRBD2 agrees at 7 bases. Germline V lookup: CDR1 MNHEY, CDR2 SVGEGT. The CDR3 length is 17 residues. V trimming: 2 bases; J trimming: 5 bases; junction bases outside the gene matches: 11.

The V and J genes are TRBV6-5 and TRBJ1-6; tentative D call: TRBD1 (6 bases). CDR1 MNHEY and CDR2 SVGAGI come from the germline V gene. The CDR3 has 16 residues. Deletions cut 0 bases from V and 4 bases from J, with 10 bases between. CDR3: CASSYSFRGYNSPLHF. CDR3 nucleotide sequence: TGTGCCAGCAGTTACTCCTTCAGGGGTTATAATTCACCCCTCCACTTT.

This chain connects TRBV7-9 to TRBJ2-1; maybe TRBD1 (6 bases). CDR3 length equals 14 residues. Trimming removed 6 bases at V and 5 bases at J, with 14 bases between. Looked up from germline, CDR1 is SEHNR and CDR2 is FQNEAQ (reference sequence). Here the CDR3 DNA reads TGTGCCAGCAGTTACCGGGACATAAACAATGAGCAGTTCTTC. It yields the protein CASSYRDINNEQFF.

The chain couples TRBV5-1 to TRBJ1-2; 7 bases line up with TRBD1. CDR3 size: 13 residues. Germline CDR1 is SGHRS and CDR2 is YFSETQ. Trimming at V came to 2 bases and at J to 6 bases, leaving 4 bases not matched to a gene. CDR3 residues: CASSFTGANGYTF. Here the CDR3 DNA reads TGCGCCAGCAGCTTTACAGGGGCAAATGGCTACACCTTC.

This sequence joins TRBV5-1 and TRBJ2-7; D is perhaps TRBD1 (6 bases). Between the trimmed V and J ends, which lost 7 bases and 0 bases, there was a span of 11 bases. Per the germline V gene, CDR1 is SGHRS and CDR2 is YFSETQ. This CDR3 spans 13 amino acids. Here the CDR3 DNA reads TGCGCCAGCCGACGGGACACCTCCTACGAGCAGTACTTC. Amino acids: CASRRDTSYEQYF.

The chain employs TRBV7-8 and TRBJ2-5, with 7 bases aligning to TRBD2. Germline CDR1 reads SGHVS; CDR2 reads FQNEAQ. V lost 1 base, J lost 13 bases, and 3 bases stayed unmatched. The CDR3 totals 11 residues. CDR3 sequence (DNA): TGTGCCAGCAGCTTAGGGACTAGATGGTACTTC. Its translation is CASSLGTRWYF.

The chain recombines TRBV13 with TRBJ2-7; 7 bases are shared with TRBD1. This CDR3 is 16 amino acids long. Trimming took 1 base from V and 2 from J; bases not matched to a gene: 8. From germline, CDR1 is PRHDT and CDR2 FYEKMQ (reference sequence). The CDR3 DNA reads as TGTGCCAGCAGCTTAGCTTTAGGACAGGATGCCTACGAGCAGTACTTC. The encoded protein is CASSLALGQDAYEQYF.

The chain combines TRBV11-2 with TRBJ2-7; weak D call: TRBD1 (5 bases). The germline gives CDR1 SGHAT, CDR2 FQNNGV. The ends were cut back, 3 bases at V and 3 bases at J, with 9 bases in the middle. The CDR3 has 13 amino acids. The DNA for the CDR3 is TGTGCCAGCAGCTTTCAGGGATTCTACGAGCAGTACTTC. Translation: CASSFQGFYEQYF.

The chain has TRBV11-2 and TRBJ2-2; 9 bases agree with TRBD1. CDR1 is SGHAT, CDR2 FQNNGV, per germline. With V trimmed by 7 bases and J by 1 base, 7 bases remained unmatched. The length of the CDR3 is 16 residues. The CDR3 is CASNPRDRVNTGELFF. In DNA, the CDR3 is TGTGCCAGCAACCCTAGGGACAGGGTGAACACCGGGGAGCTGTTTTTT.

This chain connects TRBV7-8 to TRBJ2-1; D possibly corresponds to TRBD2 (6 bases). The CDR3 totals 16 residues. CDR1 and CDR2 from the germline V gene are SGHVS and FQNEAQ. V lost 5 bases to trimming and J lost 2 bases, with 16 bases between them. CDR3 region: CASSLSGGSTYNEQFF. As DNA, the CDR3 is TGTGCCAGCAGCCTTAGCGGTGGTAGTACCTACAATGAGCAGTTCTTC.

A word on this clone: Its ends do not fully match the called genes, so a read error is possible. This chain uses TRBV10-1 with TRBJ2-2, with 13 bases identical to TRBD2. This CDR3 region has 18 residues. Germline CDR1 WNHNN, CDR2 SYGVQD (reference sequence). The CDR3 protein is CASTERPGLAGFDGELFF. The CDR3 nucleotides read TGCGCCAGCACTGAGAGGCCGGGACTAGCGGGATTTGACGGGGAGCTGTTTTTT.

The V call is TRBV15, the J call TRBJ2-5; TRBD1 agrees at 7 bases. Germline V gives CDR1 LNHNV, CDR2 YYDKDF (reference sequence). With 5 bases clipped from V and 1 base from J, the junction kept 4 bases outside the gene matches. This CDR3 comprises 14 residues. The CDR3 DNA reads TGTGCCACCAGCGGGGGACAGATCCAAGAGACCCAGTACTTC. The encoded protein is CATSGGQIQETQYF.

This rearrangement joins TRBV29-1 to TRBJ2-1, with TRBD1 matching over 8 bases. There are 13 residues in the CDR3. V lost 6 bases to trimming and J lost 4 bases; unmatched junction nucleotides: 5. Germline V gene data show CDR1 as SQVTM and CDR2 as ANQGSEA. CDR3 DNA: TGCAGCGTACTGGACAGGGTGTACAATGAGCAGTTCTTC. Translated: CSVLDRVYNEQFF.

This clone was recorded only once. J is TRBJ1-5 and V is TRBV7-8; the match to TRBD1 covers 7 bases. This CDR3 contains 14 residues. With 5 bases clipped from V and 3 bases from J, the junction kept 4 bases outside the gene matches. Per the germline V gene, CDR1 is SGHVS and CDR2 is FQNEAQ. In nucleotides, the CDR3 is TGTGCCAGCAGCGAAGGGGGCCTCAATCAGCCCCAGCATTTT. Translating it yields CASSEGGLNQPQHF.

The V call is TRBV3-1 (or the pseudogene TRBV3-2), the J call TRBJ1-3; D is perhaps TRBD1 (6 bases). Trimming cost V 1 base and J 4 bases, with 14 bases left between them. This CDR3 contains 16 residues. The germline V gene encodes CDR1 LGHDT and CDR2 YNNKEL (reference sequence). The CDR3 loop reads CASSQAWGGAGNTIYF. The CDR3 DNA sequence: TGTGCCAGCAGCCAAGCCTGGGGGGGCGCCGGAAACACCATATATTTT.

This chain uses TRBV6-5 with TRBJ1-5; 9 nucleotides line up with TRBD1. CDR3 length: 14 amino acids. The trim removed 8 bases at V and 1 base at J, leaving 3 bases unmatched. The germline CDR1 and CDR2 sequences are MNHEY and SVGAGI. The CDR3 coding sequence is TGTGCCAGCGGACAGGGGCTGAGCAATCAGCCCCAGCATTTT. Amino acid sequence: CASGQGLSNQPQHF.

The chain couples TRBV19 to TRBJ1-4, with D tentatively TRBD1 (5 bases). The CDR3 spans 14 residues. CDR1 and CDR2 (germline): LNHDA, SQIVND (reference sequence). Trimming took 5 bases from V and 8 from J, leaving 15 bases between them. CDR3 region: CASSQGLTREKLFF. The DNA for the CDR3 is TGTGCCAGTAGTCAGGGTTTAACCAGGGAAAAACTGTTTTTT.

This chain connects TRBV19 to TRBJ1-2, with D perhaps TRBD1 (5 bases). Trimming cost V 3 bases and J 4 bases, with 12 bases left between them. The germline CDR1 and CDR2 sequences are LNHDA and SQIVND (reference sequence). The CDR3 has 14 residues. The CDR3 DNA reads TGTGCCAGTAGTATCGGACAAACCATCTATGGCTACACCTTC. It specifies CASSIGQTIYGYTF.

The rearrangement joins TRBV19 to TRBJ1-3; D gene unclear. CDR1 and CDR2 from the germline V gene are LNHDA and SQIVND (reference sequence). V was clipped by 4 bases and J by 0 bases, with 10 bases between them. The CDR3 contains 15 residues. CDR3 protein: CASSSRDSSGNTIYF. CDR3 in DNA: TGTGCCAGTAGTAGCCGGGATTCCTCTGGAAACACCATATATTTT.

The chain has TRBV27 and TRBJ2-7, with 8 bases identical to TRBD1. V was clipped by 8 bases and J by 3 bases; unmatched bases: 9. Germline CDR1 MNHEY, CDR2 SMNVEV (reference sequence). The CDR3 contains 14 residues. The CDR3 region has the DNA TGTGCCAGCTCGCCCAATGGACAGGGCTACGAGCAGTACTTC. Amino acid sequence: CASSPNGQGYEQYF.

The chain carries TRBV28 and TRBJ1-1; perhaps TRBD1 as D (6 bases). The germline gives CDR1 MDHEN, CDR2 SYDVKM. V was pared by 5 bases and J by 1 base, with 8 bases between. The CDR3 runs 13 residues. In DNA form, the CDR3 reads TGTGCCAGCAGTCTGGACAGGAACACTGAAGCTTTCTTT. It codes for CASSLDRNTEAFF.

The rearrangement links TRBV9 to TRBJ2-2; TRBD2 agrees at 8 bases. J lost 2 bases, V lost 1 base, and 1 base had no gene match. The CDR3 is 15 amino acids. CDR1 and CDR2 (germline): SGDLS, YYNGEE. In DNA form, the CDR3 reads TGTGCCAGCAGCGTAACTAGCGGAAACACCGGGGAGCTGTTTTTT. The encoded protein is CASSVTSGNTGELFF.

As for this clone: This clone may be a read error of a much larger clone one base away. The V gene is TRBV5-8, the J gene TRBJ2-1; 7 nucleotides align to TRBD2. CDR3 length: 13 residues. Germline V gene data show CDR1 as SGHTS and CDR2 as YDEGEE. After removal of 4 bases from V and 3 bases from J, the junction contained 1 base not matched to a gene. The CDR3: CASSGLVYNEQFF. CDR3 in DNA: TGTGCCAGCAGCGGACTAGTCTACAATGAGCAGTTCTTC.

For the CDR3, the DNA is TGTGCCAGCTCACCATTGTCGGGGAGAGGCTACGAGCAGTACTTC. Residues: CASSPLSGRGYEQYF. The chain joins TRBV18 to TRBJ2-7, with a tentative D call TRBD2 (5 bases). Germline V gene lookup returns CDR1 KGHSH and CDR2 LQKENI. V was clipped by 2 bases and J by 3 bases, with 14 bases between them. The CDR3 runs to 15 residues.

The CDR3 region has the DNA TGTGCCAGCAGTAAGGGACAGGCCGAATACAATGAGCAGTTCTTC. This gives the protein CASSKGQAEYNEQFF. The chain has TRBV2 and TRBJ2-1, with 8 bases matching TRBD1. CDR1 and CDR2 (germline): SNHLY, FYNNEI. J gave up 4 bases and V 5 bases, and 7 bases lay outside the gene matches. The CDR3 is 15 residues long.